This entry features one T cell receptor (beta chain) sequence. What it binds is not known. A read error may be the cause here, since a much bigger clone is one base away. From germline, CDR1 is DFQATT and CDR2 SNEGSKA (reference sequence). The CDR3 spans 14 residues. Sample-barcoded 5' priming and a J-beta primer mix drove a second PCR of roughly 7 to 11 cycles. TCRdb passed the 5' RACE reads through MiXCR, listing each CDR3 protein once. The table records about 570,000 distinct CDR3 sequences, approximately 25% of them present only once. This specimen belongs to a study of blood T cells in healthy people across ages. About the research overall: There was about one barcoded beta molecule captured by template switching per two T cells. Overall study results and limits: Both naive CD4+ cell counts and diversity were greater in long-lived donors than in aged donors. TCR beta diversity correlated strongly with naive T cell percentage.

Total RNA amounts of at least 6 micrograms were extracted per sample. The chain joins TRBV20-1 to TRBJ2-7, with 8 bases identical to TRBD1. Input material: blood. The sequence was collected from a woman between 70 and 85 years old in good health. The CDR3 is CSAGSAGGIYGQYF. CDR3 nucleotides: TGCAGTGCCGGTTCCGCAGGGGGCATCTACGGGCAGTACTTC.